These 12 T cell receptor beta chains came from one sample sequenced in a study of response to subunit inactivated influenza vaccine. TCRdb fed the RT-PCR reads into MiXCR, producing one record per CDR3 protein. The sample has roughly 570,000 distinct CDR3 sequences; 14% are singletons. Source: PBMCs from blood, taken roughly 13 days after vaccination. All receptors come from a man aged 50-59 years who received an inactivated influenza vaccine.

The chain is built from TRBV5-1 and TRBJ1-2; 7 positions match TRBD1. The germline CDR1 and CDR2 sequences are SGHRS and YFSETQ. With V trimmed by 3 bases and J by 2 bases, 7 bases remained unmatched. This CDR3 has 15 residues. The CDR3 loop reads CASSWGDSLNYGYTF. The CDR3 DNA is TGCGCCAGCAGCTGGGGGGACAGTCTGAACTATGGCTACACCTTC. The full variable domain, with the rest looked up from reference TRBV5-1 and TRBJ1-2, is KAGVTQTPRYLIKTRGQQVTLSCSPISGHRSVSWYQQTPGQGLQFLFEYFSETQRNKGNFPGRFSGRQFSNSRSEMNVSTLELGDSALYLCASSWGDSLNYGYTFGSGTRLTVV.

The CDR3 sequence is CASSQDIRSGSSYEQYF. The CDR3 DNA reads TGTGCCAGCAGCCAAGATATTCGTAGCGGGAGCTCCTACGAGCAGTACTTC. The rearrangement uses TRBV4-2 and TRBJ2-7, with TRBD2 identical over 9 bases. V shed 0 bases and J 0 bases; nucleotides not matched to a gene: 6. The CDR3 length is 17 residues. Germline loops: CDR1 LGHNA, CDR2 YNFKEQ.

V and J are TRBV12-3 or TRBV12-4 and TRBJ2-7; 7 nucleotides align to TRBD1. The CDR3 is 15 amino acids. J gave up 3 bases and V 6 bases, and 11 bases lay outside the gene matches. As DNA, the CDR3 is TGTGCCAGCAGAGGGGACAGAGGAGGCATCTACGAGCAGTACTTC. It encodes CASRGDRGGIYEQYF.

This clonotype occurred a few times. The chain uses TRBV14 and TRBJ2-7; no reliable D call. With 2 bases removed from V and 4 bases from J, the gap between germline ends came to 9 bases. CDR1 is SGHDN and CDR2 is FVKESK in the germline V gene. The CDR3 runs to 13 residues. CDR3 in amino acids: CASSQSLGYEQYF. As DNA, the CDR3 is TGTGCCAGCAGCCAATCCCTGGGTTACGAGCAGTACTTC.

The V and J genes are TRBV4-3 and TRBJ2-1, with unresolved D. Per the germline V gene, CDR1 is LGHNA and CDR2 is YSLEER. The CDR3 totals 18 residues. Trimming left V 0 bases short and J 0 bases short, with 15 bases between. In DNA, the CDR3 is TGCGCCAGCAGCCAAGACCATGTACAGAAGAGCTCCTACAATGAGCAGTTCTTC. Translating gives CASSQDHVQKSSYNEQFF.

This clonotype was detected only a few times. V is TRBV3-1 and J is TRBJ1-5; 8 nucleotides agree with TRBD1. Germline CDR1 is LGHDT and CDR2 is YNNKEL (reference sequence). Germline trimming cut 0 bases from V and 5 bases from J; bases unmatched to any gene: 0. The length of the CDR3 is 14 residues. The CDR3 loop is CASSQEDRDQPQHF. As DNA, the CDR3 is TGTGCCAGCAGCCAAGAGGACAGGGATCAGCCCCAGCATTTT. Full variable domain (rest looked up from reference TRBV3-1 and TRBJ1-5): DTAVSQTPKYLVTQMGNDKSIKCEQNLGHDTMYWYKQDSKKFLKIMFSYNNKELIINETVPNRFSPKSPDKAHLNLHINSLELGDSAVYFCASSQEDRDQPQHFGDGTRLSIL.

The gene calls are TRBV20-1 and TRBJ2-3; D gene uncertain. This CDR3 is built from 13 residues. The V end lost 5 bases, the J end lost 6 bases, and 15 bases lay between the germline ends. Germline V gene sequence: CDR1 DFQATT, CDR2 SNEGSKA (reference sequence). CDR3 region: CSAPPLTSDTQYF. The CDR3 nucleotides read TGCAGTGCTCCTCCCTTAACATCCGATACGCAGTATTTT.

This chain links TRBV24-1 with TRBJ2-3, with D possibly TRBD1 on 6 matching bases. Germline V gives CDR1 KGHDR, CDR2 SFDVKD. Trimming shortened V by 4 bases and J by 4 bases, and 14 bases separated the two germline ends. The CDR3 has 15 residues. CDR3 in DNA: TGTGCCACCAGTGACCGACAGGTTTTGCCAGATACGCAGTATTTT. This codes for CATSDRQVLPDTQYF.

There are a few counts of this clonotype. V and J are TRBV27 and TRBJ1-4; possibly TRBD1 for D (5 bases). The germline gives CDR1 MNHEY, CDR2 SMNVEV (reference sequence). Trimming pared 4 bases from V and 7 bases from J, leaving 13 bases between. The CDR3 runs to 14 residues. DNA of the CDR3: TGTGCCAGCAGTTCAGACAGATCCTTTGAAAAACTGTTTTTT. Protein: CASSSDRSFEKLFF.

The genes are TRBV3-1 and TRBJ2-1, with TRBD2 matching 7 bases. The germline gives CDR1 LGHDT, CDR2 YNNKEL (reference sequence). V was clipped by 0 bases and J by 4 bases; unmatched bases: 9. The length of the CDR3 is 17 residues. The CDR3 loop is CASSQDLGGVIYNEQFF. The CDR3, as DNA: TGTGCCAGCAGCCAAGATTTGGGGGGGGTGATATACAATGAGCAGTTCTTC.

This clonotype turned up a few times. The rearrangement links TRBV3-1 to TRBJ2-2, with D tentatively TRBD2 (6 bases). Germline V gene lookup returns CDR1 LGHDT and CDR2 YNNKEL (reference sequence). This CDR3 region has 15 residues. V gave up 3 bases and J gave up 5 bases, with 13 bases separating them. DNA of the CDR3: TGTGCCAGCAGCCAGCAGGGAGGAGTAACCGGGGAGCTGTTTTTT. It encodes CASSQQGGVTGELFF.

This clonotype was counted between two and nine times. The chain's CDR3 is CASSADSQGAGETQYF. The CDR3 coding sequence is TGTGCCAGCAGCGCAGATTCTCAGGGGGCGGGGGAGACCCAGTACTTC. The chain couples TRBV6-1 to TRBJ2-5; 8 nucleotides agree with TRBD1. The CDR3 sequence is 16 residues long. Unmatched junction bases numbered 14, after V lost 6 bases and J lost 5 bases. Germline loops: CDR1 MNHNS, CDR2 SASEGT.